A single sample is the source of the 30 T cell receptor beta chains below, sequenced in a study of control samples from healthy donors and cancer patients. Sequencing was performed with immunoSEQ multiplex PCR; in TCRdb, only in-frame clones are kept and a portion is missing. The sample includes some 150,000 clones, around 94% of them seen just once. Sequencing was done on a sample of PBMCs. These receptors were obtained from a man aged 55 to 70 with colorectal cancer.

The V gene is TRBV18, the J gene TRBJ2-3, with TRBD1 matching 7 bases. V trimming: 6 bases; J trimming: 3 bases; junction bases outside the gene matches: 15. This CDR3 spans 17 amino acids. Germline assignment: CDR1 KGHSH and CDR2 LQKENI. Here the CDR3 reads CASSLSPTGVDTDTQYF. CDR3 in DNA: TGTGCCAGCTCTCTCTCCCCCACAGGGGTAGATACAGATACGCAGTATTTT.

The chain joins TRBV19 to TRBJ1-6, with TRBD1 identical over 10 bases. The germline V gene has CDR1 LNHDA and CDR2 SQIVND (reference sequence). The CDR3 contains 16 residues. V shed 10 bases and J 10 bases; nucleotides not matched to a gene: 16. The CDR3 DNA reads TGTGCCACTAGACAGGGGGCGAATTACGGCGAATCACCCCTCCACTTT. This sequence encodes CATRQGANYGESPLHF.

CDR3 loop: CASSLFGPLDNEKLFF. The DNA of the CDR3 is TGTGCCAGCTCACTATTCGGACCGTTGGATAATGAAAAACTGTTTTTT. The chain carries TRBV18 and TRBJ1-4; the D is unclear. Germline-derived CDR1 and CDR2 are KGHSH and LQKENI. This CDR3 has 16 residues. Between the trimmed V and J ends, which lost 4 bases and 4 bases, there was a span of 16 bases.

The chain carries TRBV21-1 and TRBJ2-6. TRBV21-1 is a pseudogene locus. This CDR3 comprises 20 residues. The CDR3 loop reads CASTVRWAGRAVSGANVLTF. CDR3 nucleotide sequence: TGTGCCAGCACCGTCAGGTGGGCAGGAAGGGCCGTCTCTGGGGCCAACGTCCTGACTTTC.

The chain links TRBV5-4 to TRBJ1-3, with D unclear. The CDR3 is 15 amino acids. Trimming cost V 4 bases and J 4 bases, with 15 bases left between them. Germline CDR1 reads SGHNT; CDR2 reads YYREEE (reference sequence). CDR3 nucleotide sequence: TGTGCCAGCAGCGACCAGGTCGCGGGAGGAAACACCATATATTTT. Protein: CASSDQVAGGNTIYF.

The chain uses TRBV6-2 or TRBV6-3 and TRBJ2-7; no definite D call. V was shortened by 6 bases and J by 2 bases, with 8 bases between the two germline ends. The V gene's germline CDR1 is MNHEY and CDR2 SVGEGT. This CDR3 region has 12 residues. The DNA for the CDR3 is TGTGCCAGCAGCGCCGCAACCTACGAGCAGTACTTC. It yields the protein CASSAATYEQYF.

This clone was detected only once. This chain joins TRBV5-1 and TRBJ2-3; D assignment may be TRBD1 or TRBD2 (6 bases each). CDR3 length equals 16 residues. V was shortened by 0 bases and J by 1 base, with 12 bases between the two germline ends. The germline V gene has CDR1 SGHRS and CDR2 YFSETQ. This CDR3 reads CASSLVGGEGTDTQYF. As DNA, the CDR3 is TGCGCCAGCAGCTTGGTGGGGGGCGAGGGCACAGATACGCAGTATTTT.

The chain joins TRBV12-3 or TRBV12-4 to TRBJ2-3; TRBD1 is a possible D gene (6 bases). The CDR3 sequence is 13 residues long. The V and J ends lost 3 bases and 5 bases respectively, with 9 bases between them. The CDR3 DNA sequence: TGTGCCAGCAGTTTCCCAGGGGTAGATACGCAGTATTTT. It yields the protein CASSFPGVDTQYF.

This chain uses TRBV3-1 (or the pseudogene TRBV3-2) with TRBJ2-1; 10 nucleotides match TRBD2. The germline V gene has CDR1 LGHDT and CDR2 YNNKEL (reference sequence). CDR3 size: 20 residues. V lost 4 bases and J lost 7; bases outside the gene matches: 22. The CDR3 DNA is TGTGCCAGCAGCCGAAACGTGGGCACAGGGAAGCGGGGGGGTGGAAATGAGCAGTTCTTC. As protein: CASSRNVGTGKRGGGNEQFF.

This chain uses TRBV6-5 with TRBJ2-3; TRBD1 aligns across 7 bases. The germline V gene encodes CDR1 MNHEY and CDR2 SVGAGI. The CDR3 sequence is 13 residues long. Losses at the gene ends were 2 bases for V and 8 bases for J; bases not matched to a gene: 4. The CDR3 region has the DNA TGTGCCAGCAGTTACGGGCAGGGGGTTACGCAGTATTTT. It encodes CASSYGQGVTQYF.

DNA of the CDR3: TGTGCCAGCAGCCCGACAGTGAACACTGAAGCTTTCTTT. Amino acid sequence: CASSPTVNTEAFF. This rearrangement joins TRBV3-1 (or the pseudogene TRBV3-2) to TRBJ1-1, with D tentatively TRBD1 (5 bases). The CDR3 runs to 13 residues. V dropped 4 bases and J dropped 0 bases, with 6 bases sitting between them. Germline values: CDR1 LGHDT, CDR2 YNNKEL (reference sequence).

The sample holds a few counts of this clone. The chain uses TRBV28 and TRBJ1-1; D gene uncertain. Germline V gene data show CDR1 as MDHEN and CDR2 as SYDVKM. Between the trimmed V and J ends, which lost 6 bases and 4 bases, there was a span of 15 bases. CDR3 length equals 14 residues. The CDR3 region has the DNA TGTGCCAGCAGCATGAGCGTTGCGGGCACTGAAGCTTTCTTT. This sequence encodes CASSMSVAGTEAFF. The whole variable domain, filled in from reference TRBV28 and TRBJ1-1, reads DVKVTQSSRYLVKRTGEKVFLECVQDMDHENMFWYRQDPGLGLRLIYFSYDVKMKEKGDIPEGYSVSREKKERFSLILESASTNQTSMYLCASSMSVAGTEAFFGQGTRLTVV.

This chain links TRBV7-2 with TRBJ2-2; either TRBD1 or TRBD2 may fit D (5 bases each). The germline gives CDR1 SGHTA, CDR2 FQGNSA. Trimming took off 1 base at V and 0 bases at J, with 9 bases between the two ends. The CDR3 totals 16 residues. The CDR3 loop reads CASSLVGTANTGELFF. The CDR3 DNA is TGTGCCAGCAGCTTAGTAGGGACCGCGAACACCGGGGAGCTGTTTTTT. The full variable domain, rest sourced from reference TRBV7-2 and TRBJ2-2, is GAGVSQSPSNKVTEKGKDVELRCDPISGHTALYWYRQSLGQGLEFLIYFQGNSAPDKSGLPSDRFSAERTGGSVSTLTIQRTQQEDSAVYLCASSLVGTANTGELFFGEGSRLTVL.

This rearrangement joins TRBV5-4 to TRBJ2-7; 9 nucleotides align to TRBD1. CDR3 size: 15 residues. Germline loops: CDR1 SGHNT, CDR2 YYREEE (reference sequence). With V trimmed by 4 bases and J by 1 base, 6 bases remained unmatched. The CDR3 sequence is CASSPPGTGSYEQYF. CDR3 nucleotide sequence: TGTGCCAGCAGCCCCCCCGGGACAGGGTCCTACGAGCAGTACTTC.

The table lists this clone with a count of one. The J gene is TRBJ2-5, the V gene TRBV21-1; the table names TRBD1, a call not compared with the DNA. TRBV21-1 is noted as a pseudogene. This CDR3 has 12 amino acids. The CDR3 here is CASSKVQRTQYF. The CDR3 region has the DNA TGTGCCAGCAGCAAAGTACAGAGGACCCAGTACTTC.

The chain combines TRBV5-6 with TRBJ2-2, with D tentatively TRBD1 (6 bases). Germline assignment: CDR1 SGHDT and CDR2 YYEEEE. The CDR3 is 15 amino acids. The germline V and J ends were trimmed by 4 bases and 2 bases, with 12 bases remaining between them. DNA for the CDR3: TGTGCCAGCAGCCGCAGACAGGCCAACACCGGGGAGCTGTTTTTT. Amino acid sequence: CASSRRQANTGELFF.

The chain couples TRBV5-4 to TRBJ1-6; 9 bases match TRBD1. The V and J ends lost 1 base and 8 bases, in that order; junction bases with no gene match: 7. Germline V lookup: CDR1 SGHNT, CDR2 YYREEE (reference sequence). The CDR3 has 16 residues. CDR3 loop: CASSLMGQGWDSPLHF. In DNA form, the CDR3 reads TGTGCCAGCAGCTTGATGGGACAGGGTTGGGATTCACCCCTCCACTTT.

The V and J genes are TRBV11-2 and TRBJ1-1, with 7 bases aligning to TRBD1. Per germline, CDR1 SGHAT and CDR2 FQNNGV. Trimming removed 4 bases from V and 7 bases from J; junction bases left unmatched: 6. The CDR3 is 13 residues long. This chain's CDR3 is CASSSAWTGEAFF. Written as DNA, the CDR3 is TGTGCCAGCAGCTCCGCCTGGACAGGTGAAGCTTTCTTT.

This CDR3 is CASSQARQPEQYF. CDR3 DNA sequence: TGTGCCAGCAGCCAAGCCAGACAGCCCGAGCAGTACTTC. The chain uses TRBV3-1 (or the pseudogene TRBV3-2) and TRBJ2-7, with D tentatively TRBD1 (5 bases). This CDR3 contains 13 residues. Trimming removed 1 base from V and 6 bases from J, with 10 bases in between. CDR1 is LGHDT and CDR2 is YNNKEL in the germline V gene (reference sequence).

The V and J genes are TRBV6-5 and TRBJ1-1; D is ambiguous. The CDR3 is made up of 13 amino acids. Per germline, CDR1 MNHEY and CDR2 SVGAGI. Trimming cost V 4 bases and J 1 base, with 7 bases left between them. The CDR3: CASSFGPNTEAFF. In nucleotides, the CDR3 is TGTGCCAGCAGTTTCGGACCGAACACTGAAGCTTTCTTT.

The chain links TRBV19 to TRBJ1-4; D call uncertain. V gave up 4 bases and J gave up 8 bases, with 14 bases separating them. Germline values: CDR1 LNHDA, CDR2 SQIVND (reference sequence). The CDR3 extends over 14 amino acids. CDR3 nucleotide sequence: TGTGCCAGTAGTAAAAGTGCGGGTTACGAAAAACTGTTTTTT. Translating gives CASSKSAGYEKLFF.

This chain links TRBV10-3 with TRBJ1-3, with D uncertain. CDR1 and CDR2 (germline): ENHRY, SYGVKD. The CDR3 is 12 residues long. Trimming pared 0 bases from V and 3 bases from J, leaving 0 bases between. The CDR3 DNA reads as TGTGCCATCAGTGAGTCTGGAAACACCATATATTTT. As protein: CAISESGNTIYF.

V is TRBV2 and J is TRBJ2-5; weak D call: TRBD1 (6 bases). The CDR3 totals 14 residues. V shed 5 bases and J shed 1 base, with 11 bases lying between them. In germline, CDR1 is SNHLY, CDR2 FYNNEI. The CDR3 nucleotides are TGTGCCAGCAGTCTACTAGGGGGCCAAGAGACCCAGTACTTC. Translated, it gives CASSLLGGQETQYF.

The V gene is TRBV19, the J gene TRBJ2-2; D perhaps matches TRBD1 (6 bases). Germline V lookup: CDR1 LNHDA, CDR2 SQIVND (reference sequence). The CDR3 extends over 15 amino acids. V lost 5 bases to trimming and J lost 4 bases, with 14 bases between them. CDR3 amino acids: CASSGQGFTTGELFF. The DNA for the CDR3 is TGTGCCAGTAGTGGGCAGGGGTTTACCACCGGGGAGCTGTTTTTT.

The chain combines TRBV2 with TRBJ2-5, with D possibly being TRBD1 or TRBD2 (5 bases each). The CDR3 has 12 residues. CDR1 and CDR2 from the germline V gene are SNHLY and FYNNEI. The V end lost 6 bases, the J end lost 3 bases, and 8 bases lay between the germline ends. CDR3 loop: CASRRDEETQYF. CDR3 nucleotide sequence: TGTGCCAGCAGGAGGGACGAAGAGACCCAGTACTTC.

CDR3 loop: CASSDMGTGSLYGYTF. The CDR3, as DNA: TGTGCCAGCAGTGATATGGGGACAGGGTCGCTTTATGGCTACACCTTC. The chain joins TRBV6-4 to TRBJ1-2, with 9 nucleotides matching TRBD1. This CDR3 comprises 16 residues. V gave up 3 bases and J gave up 5 bases; unmatched junction bases: 10. Germline lookup yields CDR1 MRHNA and CDR2 SNTAGT.

The rearrangement links TRBV9 to TRBJ2-1; TRBD1 aligns across 9 bases. CDR1 is SGDLS and CDR2 is YYNGEE in the germline V gene. V lost 2 bases to trimming and J lost 7 bases; unmatched junction nucleotides: 10. The CDR3 has 16 amino acids. CDR3 bases: TGTGCCAGCAGCGTTGGACAGGGGTGGAGTTGGAATGAGCAGTTCTTC. Protein sequence: CASSVGQGWSWNEQFF.

The chain employs TRBV5-1 and TRBJ2-7; D perhaps matches TRBD2 (5 bases). This CDR3 is 13 amino acids long. V lost 4 bases and J 0 bases, leaving 8 bases between the germline ends. Looked up from germline, CDR1 is SGHRS and CDR2 is YFSETQ. The CDR3 region has the DNA TGCGCCAGCAGCCGAGAGGGCTCCTACGAGCAGTACTTC. Residues: CASSREGSYEQYF.

This chain connects TRBV5-1 to TRBJ1-1; 8 nucleotides line up with TRBD1. Germline V gene data show CDR1 as SGHRS and CDR2 as YFSETQ. J lost 7 bases, V lost 6 bases, and 11 bases had no gene match. This CDR3 is 14 amino acids long. The CDR3 bases are TGCGCCAGCACTATTGCAGGGGGCCTGGTTGAAGCTTTCTTT. As protein: CASTIAGGLVEAFF.

The rearrangement uses TRBV3-1 (or the pseudogene TRBV3-2) and TRBJ1-1; no clear D gene. This CDR3 comprises 13 residues. Trimming left V 6 bases short and J 0 bases short, with 8 bases between. Germline CDR1 is LGHDT and CDR2 is YNNKEL (reference sequence). The CDR3 region has the DNA TGTGCCAGCAGTGCAAAAGTGAACACTGAAGCTTTCTTT. It yields the protein CASSAKVNTEAFF.